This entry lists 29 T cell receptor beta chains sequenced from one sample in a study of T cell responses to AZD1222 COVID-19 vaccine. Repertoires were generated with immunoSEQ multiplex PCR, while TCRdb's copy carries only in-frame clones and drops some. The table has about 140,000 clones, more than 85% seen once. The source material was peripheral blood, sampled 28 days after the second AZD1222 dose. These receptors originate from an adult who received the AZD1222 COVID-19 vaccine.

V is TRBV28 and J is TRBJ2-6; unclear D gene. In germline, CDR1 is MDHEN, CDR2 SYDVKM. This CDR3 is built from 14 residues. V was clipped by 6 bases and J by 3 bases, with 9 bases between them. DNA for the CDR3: TGTGCCAGCAGGAGAAGTGGTGGGGCCAACGTCCTGACTTTC. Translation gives CASRRSGGANVLTF. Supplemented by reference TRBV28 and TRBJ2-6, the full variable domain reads DVKVTQSSRYLVKRTGEKVFLECVQDMDHENMFWYRQDPGLGLRLIYFSYDVKMKEKGDIPEGYSVSREKKERFSLILESASTNQTSMYLCASRRSGGANVLTFGAGSRLTVL.

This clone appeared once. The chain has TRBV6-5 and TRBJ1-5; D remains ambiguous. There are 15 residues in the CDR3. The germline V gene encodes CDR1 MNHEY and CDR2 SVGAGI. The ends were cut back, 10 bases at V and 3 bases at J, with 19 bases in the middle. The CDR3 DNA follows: TGTGCCACGATGGTGAGACCAAACTCCAATCAGCCCCAGCATTTT. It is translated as CATMVRPNSNQPQHF.

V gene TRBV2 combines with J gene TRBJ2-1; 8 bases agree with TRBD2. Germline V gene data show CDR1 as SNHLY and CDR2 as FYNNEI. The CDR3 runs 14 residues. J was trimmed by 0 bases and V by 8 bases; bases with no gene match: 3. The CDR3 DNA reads TGTGCCAGCCAGCGGGAGCTCTCCTACAATGAGCAGTTCTTC. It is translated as CASQRELSYNEQFF. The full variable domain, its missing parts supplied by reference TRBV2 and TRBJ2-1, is EPEVTQTPSHQVTQMGQEVILRCVPISNHLYFYWYRQILGQKVEFLVSFYNNEISEKSEIFDDQFSVERPDGSNFTLKIRSTKLEDSAMYFCASQRELSYNEQFFGPGTRLTVL.

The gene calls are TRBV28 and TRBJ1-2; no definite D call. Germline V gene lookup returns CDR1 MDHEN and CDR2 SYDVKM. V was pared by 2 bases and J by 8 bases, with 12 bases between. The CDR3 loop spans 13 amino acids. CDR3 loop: CASSLRATGGYTF. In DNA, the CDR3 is TGTGCCAGCAGTTTAAGGGCCACGGGGGGCTACACCTTC.

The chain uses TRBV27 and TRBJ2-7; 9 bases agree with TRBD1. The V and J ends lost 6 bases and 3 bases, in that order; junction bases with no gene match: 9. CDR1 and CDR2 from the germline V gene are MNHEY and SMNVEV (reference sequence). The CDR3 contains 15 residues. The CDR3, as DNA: TGTGCCAGCAGCTTAAGGACAGGGGCCTACTACGAGCAGTACTTC. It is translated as CASSLRTGAYYEQYF.

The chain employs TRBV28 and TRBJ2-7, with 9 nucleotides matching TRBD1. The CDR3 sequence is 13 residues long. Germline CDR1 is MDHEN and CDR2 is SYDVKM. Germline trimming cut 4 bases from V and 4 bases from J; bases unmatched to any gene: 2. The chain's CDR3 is CASSWTGDYEQYF. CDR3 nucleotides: TGTGCCAGCAGTTGGACAGGGGATTACGAGCAGTACTTC.

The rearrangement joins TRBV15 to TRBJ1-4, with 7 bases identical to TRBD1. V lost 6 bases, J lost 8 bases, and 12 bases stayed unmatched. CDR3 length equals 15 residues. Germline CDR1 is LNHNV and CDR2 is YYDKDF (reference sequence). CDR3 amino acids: CATSSTGRRQEKLFF. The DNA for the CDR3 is TGTGCCACCAGTTCGACAGGGCGAAGACAAGAAAAACTGTTTTTT.

The CDR3 DNA follows: TGTGCCAGCAGCTTTAGTAGCGGGACCCACAATGAGCAGTTCTTC. It is translated as CASSFSSGTHNEQFF. The chain uses TRBV7-9 and TRBJ2-1; TRBD2 agrees at 8 bases. Trimming at V came to 3 bases and at J to 5 bases, leaving 6 bases not matched to a gene. Germline V gives CDR1 SEHNR, CDR2 FQNEAQ (reference sequence). This CDR3 has 15 amino acids.

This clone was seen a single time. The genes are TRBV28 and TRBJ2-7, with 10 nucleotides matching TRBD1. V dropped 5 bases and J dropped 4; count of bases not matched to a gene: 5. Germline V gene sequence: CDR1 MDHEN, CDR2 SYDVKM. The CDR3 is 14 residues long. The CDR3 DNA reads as TGTGCCAGCAGTCGGACAGGGGGTGGGTACGAGCAGTACTTC. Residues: CASSRTGGGYEQYF.

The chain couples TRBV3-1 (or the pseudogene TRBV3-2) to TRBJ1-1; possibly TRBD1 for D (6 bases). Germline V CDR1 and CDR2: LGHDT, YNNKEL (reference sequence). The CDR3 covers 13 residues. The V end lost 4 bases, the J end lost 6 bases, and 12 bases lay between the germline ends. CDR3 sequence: CASSPNREAEAFF. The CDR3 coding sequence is TGTGCCAGCAGCCCTAACAGGGAGGCTGAAGCTTTCTTT.

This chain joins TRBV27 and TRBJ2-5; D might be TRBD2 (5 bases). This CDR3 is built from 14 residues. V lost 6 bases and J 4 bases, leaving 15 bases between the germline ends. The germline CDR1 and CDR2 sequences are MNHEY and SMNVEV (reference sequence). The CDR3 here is CASSNPGLTETQYF. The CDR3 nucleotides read TGTGCCAGCAGCAACCCAGGACTGACAGAGACCCAGTACTTC.

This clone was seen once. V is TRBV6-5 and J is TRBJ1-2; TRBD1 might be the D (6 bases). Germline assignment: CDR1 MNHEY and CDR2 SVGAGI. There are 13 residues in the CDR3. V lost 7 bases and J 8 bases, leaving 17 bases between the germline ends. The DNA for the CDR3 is TGTGCCAGCAAGGGTGGACAGTACAGAGGCTACACCTTC. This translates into CASKGGQYRGYTF.

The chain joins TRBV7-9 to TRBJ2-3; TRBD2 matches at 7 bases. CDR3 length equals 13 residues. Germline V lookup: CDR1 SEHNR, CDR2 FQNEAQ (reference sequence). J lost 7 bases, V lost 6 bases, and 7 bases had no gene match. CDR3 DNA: TGTGCCAGCAGACATCCACTAGCGTATACGCAGTATTTT. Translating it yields CASRHPLAYTQYF.

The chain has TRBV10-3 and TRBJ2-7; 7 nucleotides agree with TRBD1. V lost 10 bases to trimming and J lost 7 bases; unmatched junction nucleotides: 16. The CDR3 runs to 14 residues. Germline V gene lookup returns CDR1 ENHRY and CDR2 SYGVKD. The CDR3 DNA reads TGTGCCACTCGAAGGGGGACAGCAGAAGGTGAGCAGTACTTC. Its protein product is CATRRGTAEGEQYF.

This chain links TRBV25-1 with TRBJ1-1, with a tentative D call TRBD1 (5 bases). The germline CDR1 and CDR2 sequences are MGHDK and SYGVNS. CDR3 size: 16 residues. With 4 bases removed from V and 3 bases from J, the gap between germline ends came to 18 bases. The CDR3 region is CASSGSQGWMDTEAFF. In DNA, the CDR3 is TGTGCCAGCAGTGGTTCGCAGGGTTGGATGGACACTGAAGCTTTCTTT.

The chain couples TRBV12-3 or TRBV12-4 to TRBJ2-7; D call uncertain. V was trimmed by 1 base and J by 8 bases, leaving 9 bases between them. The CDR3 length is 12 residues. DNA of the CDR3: TGTGCCAGCAGTTTAGGGTCTACGAAGCAGTACTTC. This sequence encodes CASSLGSTKQYF.

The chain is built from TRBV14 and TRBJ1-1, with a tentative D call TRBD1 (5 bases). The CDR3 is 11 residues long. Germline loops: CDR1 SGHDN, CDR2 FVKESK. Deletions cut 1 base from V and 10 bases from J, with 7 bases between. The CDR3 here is CASSQGRGAFF. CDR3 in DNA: TGTGCCAGCAGCCAAGGGAGGGGAGCTTTCTTT.

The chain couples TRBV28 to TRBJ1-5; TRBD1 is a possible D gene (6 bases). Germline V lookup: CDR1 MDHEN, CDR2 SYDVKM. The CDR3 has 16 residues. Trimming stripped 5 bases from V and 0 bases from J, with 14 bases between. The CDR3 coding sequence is TGTGCCAGCAGTGAGAGGGGGTGGAATAGCAATCAGCCCCAGCATTTT. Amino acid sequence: CASSERGWNSNQPQHF.

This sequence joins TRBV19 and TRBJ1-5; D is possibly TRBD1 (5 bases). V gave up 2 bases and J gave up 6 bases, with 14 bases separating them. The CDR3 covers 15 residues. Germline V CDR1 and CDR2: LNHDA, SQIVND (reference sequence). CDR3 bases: TGTGCCAGTAGTATACAGCCGGGGGAAGGTCAGCCCCAGCATTTT. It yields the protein CASSIQPGEGQPQHF.

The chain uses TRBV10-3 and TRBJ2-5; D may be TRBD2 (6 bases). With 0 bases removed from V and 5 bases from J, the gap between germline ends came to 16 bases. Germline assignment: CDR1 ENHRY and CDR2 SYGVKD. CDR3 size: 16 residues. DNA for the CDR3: TGTGCCATCAGTGAGTCGACTCGGGGGTGGCGGGAGACCCAGTACTTC. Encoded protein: CAISESTRGWRETQYF.

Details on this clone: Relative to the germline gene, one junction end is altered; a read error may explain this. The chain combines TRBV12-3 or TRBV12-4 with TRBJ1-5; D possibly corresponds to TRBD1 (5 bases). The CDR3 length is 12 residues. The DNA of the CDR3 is TGTGCCAGCAGTTTAGAAGGCGACAGACTACTTTTT. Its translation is CASSLEGDRLLF.

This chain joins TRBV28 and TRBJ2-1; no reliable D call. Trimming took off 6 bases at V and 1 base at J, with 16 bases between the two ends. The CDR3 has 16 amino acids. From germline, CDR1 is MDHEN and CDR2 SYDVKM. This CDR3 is CASSPAGRTSYNEQFF. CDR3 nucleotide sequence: TGTGCCAGCAGCCCCGCTGGTCGTACGTCCTACAATGAGCAGTTCTTC.

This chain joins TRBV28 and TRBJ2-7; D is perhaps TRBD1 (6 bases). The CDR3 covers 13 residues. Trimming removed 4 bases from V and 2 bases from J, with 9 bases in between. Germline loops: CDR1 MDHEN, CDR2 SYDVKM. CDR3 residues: CASSSWTAYEQYF. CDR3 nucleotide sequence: TGTGCCAGCAGTTCCTGGACAGCCTACGAGCAGTACTTC.

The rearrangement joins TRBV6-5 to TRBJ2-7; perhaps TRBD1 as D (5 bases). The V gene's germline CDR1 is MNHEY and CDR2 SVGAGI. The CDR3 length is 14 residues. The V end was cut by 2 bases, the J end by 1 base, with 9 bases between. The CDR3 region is CASSYGQGSYEQYF. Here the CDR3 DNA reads TGTGCCAGCAGTTACGGGCAGGGTTCCTACGAGCAGTACTTC.

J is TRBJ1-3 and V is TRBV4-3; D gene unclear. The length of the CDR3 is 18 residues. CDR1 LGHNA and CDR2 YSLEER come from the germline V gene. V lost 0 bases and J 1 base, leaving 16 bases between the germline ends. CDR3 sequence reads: CASSQDLSGVFSGNTIYF. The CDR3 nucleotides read TGCGCCAGCAGCCAAGATCTTTCCGGGGTCTTTTCTGGAAACACCATATATTTT.

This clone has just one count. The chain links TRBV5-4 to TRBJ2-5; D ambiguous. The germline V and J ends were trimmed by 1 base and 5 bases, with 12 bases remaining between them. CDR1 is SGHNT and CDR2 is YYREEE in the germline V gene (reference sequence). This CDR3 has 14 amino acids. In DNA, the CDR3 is TGTGCCAGCAGCTTGAGGACCGCGCGGGAGACCCAGTACTTC. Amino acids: CASSLRTARETQYF. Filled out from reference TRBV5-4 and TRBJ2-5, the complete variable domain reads ETGVTQSPTHLIKTRGQQVTLRCSSQSGHNTVSWYQQALGQGPQFIFQYYREEENGRGNFPPRFSGLQFPNYSSELNVNALELDDSALYLCASSLRTARETQYFGPGTRLLVL.

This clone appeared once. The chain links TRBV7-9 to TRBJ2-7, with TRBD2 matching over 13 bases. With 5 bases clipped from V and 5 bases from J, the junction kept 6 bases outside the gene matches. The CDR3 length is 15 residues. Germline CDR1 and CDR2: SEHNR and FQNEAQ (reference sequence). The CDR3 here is CASSPTGTSGNEQYF. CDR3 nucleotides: TGTGCCAGCAGCCCGACTGGGACTAGCGGGAACGAGCAGTACTTC. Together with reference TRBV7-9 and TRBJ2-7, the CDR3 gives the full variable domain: DTGVSQNPRHKITKRGQNVTFRCDPISEHNRLYWYRQTLGQGPEFLTYFQNEAQLEKSRLLSDRFSAERPKGSFSTLEIQRTEQGDSAMYLCASSPTGTSGNEQYFGPGTRLTVT.

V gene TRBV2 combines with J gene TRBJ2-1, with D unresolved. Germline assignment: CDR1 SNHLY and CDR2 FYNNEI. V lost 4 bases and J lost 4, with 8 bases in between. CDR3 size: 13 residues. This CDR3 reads CASSGALYNEQFF. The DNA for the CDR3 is TGTGCCAGCAGTGGGGCCCTTTACAATGAGCAGTTCTTC.

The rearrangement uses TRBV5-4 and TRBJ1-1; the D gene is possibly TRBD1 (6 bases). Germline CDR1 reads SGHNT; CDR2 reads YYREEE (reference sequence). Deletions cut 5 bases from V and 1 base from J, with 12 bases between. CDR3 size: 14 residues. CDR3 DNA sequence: TGTGCCAGCAGGCAGAGACAGGAGAACACTGAAGCTTTCTTT. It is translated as CASRQRQENTEAFF.